This T cell receptor (beta chain) was recovered during a study of blood T cell repertoires in COVID-19. Study-wide context: Acute and convalescent COVID-19 samples came from the United States, Italy and Spain. In each case, the material was cDNA or gDNA derived from T cells, B-cell-depleted T cells, or PBMCs.

V was cut by 0 bases and J by 1 base, with 12 bases left in between. The CDR3 length is 16 residues. CDR1 is SGDLS and CDR2 is YYNGEE in the germline V gene. As handled by the study authors: Estimated nucleated cell counts came from reference gene primer amplification. The method was immunoSEQ multiplex PCR; TCRdb's version includes in-frame clones alone and lacks a portion of them. V and J calls and clone size are as listed in that table; D and trimming were resolved from the DNA. The sample carries 200,000 to 250,000 clones, around 83% recorded once. The sequenced sample consisted of peripheral blood. V and J are TRBV9 and TRBJ2-3; D perhaps matches TRBD1 (5 bases). This sequence originates from a woman in her forties or fifties with acute or convalescent COVID-19. CDR3 nucleotides: TGTGCCAGCAGCGTAGGGGCCAGGGCCGGCACAGATACGCAGTATTTT. Its translation: CASSVGARAGTDTQYF.